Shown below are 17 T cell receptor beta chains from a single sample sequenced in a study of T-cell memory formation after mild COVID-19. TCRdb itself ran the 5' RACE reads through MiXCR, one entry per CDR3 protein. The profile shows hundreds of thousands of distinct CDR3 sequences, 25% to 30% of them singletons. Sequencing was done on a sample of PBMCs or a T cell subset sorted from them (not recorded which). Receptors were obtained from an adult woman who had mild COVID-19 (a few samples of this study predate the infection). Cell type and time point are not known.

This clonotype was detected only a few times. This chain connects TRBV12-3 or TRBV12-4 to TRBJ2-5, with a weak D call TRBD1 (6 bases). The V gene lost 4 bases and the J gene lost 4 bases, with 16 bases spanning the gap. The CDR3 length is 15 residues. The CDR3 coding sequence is TGTGCCAGCAGTTCCTTACAGGGATTGCCAGAGACCCAGTACTTC. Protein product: CASSSLQGLPETQYF.

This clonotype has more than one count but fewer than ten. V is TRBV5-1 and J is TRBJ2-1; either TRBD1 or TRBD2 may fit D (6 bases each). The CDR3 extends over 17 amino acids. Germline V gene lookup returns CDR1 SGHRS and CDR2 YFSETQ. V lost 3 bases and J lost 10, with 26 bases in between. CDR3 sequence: CASSSSLGGPNGWEQFF. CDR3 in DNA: TGCGCCAGCAGCTCTTCCTTAGGGGGGCCGAACGGTTGGGAGCAGTTCTTC.

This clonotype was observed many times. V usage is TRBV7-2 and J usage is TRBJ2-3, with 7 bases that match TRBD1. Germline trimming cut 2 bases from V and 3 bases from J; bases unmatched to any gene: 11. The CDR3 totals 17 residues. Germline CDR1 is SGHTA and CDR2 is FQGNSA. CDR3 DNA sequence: TGTGCCAGCAGCTTACATTCTGGGACAGTGGTGACAGATACGCAGTATTTT. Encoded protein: CASSLHSGTVVTDTQYF.

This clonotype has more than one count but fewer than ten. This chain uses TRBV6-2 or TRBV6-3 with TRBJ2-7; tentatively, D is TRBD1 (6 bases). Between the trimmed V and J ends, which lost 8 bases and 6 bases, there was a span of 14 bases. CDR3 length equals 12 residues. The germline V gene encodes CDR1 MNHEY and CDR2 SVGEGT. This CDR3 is CASGPWGLEQYF. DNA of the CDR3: TGTGCCAGCGGCCCCTGGGGGCTCGAGCAGTACTTC.

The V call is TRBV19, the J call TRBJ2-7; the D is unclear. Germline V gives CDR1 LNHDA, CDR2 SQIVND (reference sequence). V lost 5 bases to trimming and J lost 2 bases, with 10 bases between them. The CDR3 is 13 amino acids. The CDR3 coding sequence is TGTGCCAGTAGTGAGGAGCTCACCTACGAGCAGTACTTC. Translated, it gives CASSEELTYEQYF.

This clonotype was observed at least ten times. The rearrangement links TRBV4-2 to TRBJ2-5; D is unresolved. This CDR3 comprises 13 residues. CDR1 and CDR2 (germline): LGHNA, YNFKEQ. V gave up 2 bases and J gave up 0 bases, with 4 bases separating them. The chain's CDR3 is CASSQKDQETQYF. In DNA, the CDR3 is TGTGCCAGCAGCCAAAAAGACCAAGAGACCCAGTACTTC.

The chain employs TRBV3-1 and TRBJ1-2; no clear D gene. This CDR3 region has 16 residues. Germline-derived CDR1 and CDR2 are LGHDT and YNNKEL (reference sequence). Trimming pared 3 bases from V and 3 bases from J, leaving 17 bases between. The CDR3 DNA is TGTGCCAGCAGCCACAAGGGTAGGGAGTATTACTATGGCTACACCTTC. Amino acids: CASSHKGREYYYGYTF.

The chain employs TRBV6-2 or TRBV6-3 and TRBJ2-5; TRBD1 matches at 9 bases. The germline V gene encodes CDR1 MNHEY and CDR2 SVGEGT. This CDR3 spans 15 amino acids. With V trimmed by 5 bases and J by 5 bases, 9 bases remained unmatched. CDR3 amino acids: CASSPWTGEVETQYF. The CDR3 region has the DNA TGTGCCAGCAGTCCATGGACAGGGGAAGTGGAGACCCAGTACTTC.

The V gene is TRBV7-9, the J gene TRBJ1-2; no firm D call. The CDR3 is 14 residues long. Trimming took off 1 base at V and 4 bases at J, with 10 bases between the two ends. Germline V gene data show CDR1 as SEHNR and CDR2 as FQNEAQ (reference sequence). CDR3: CASSLGWESYGYTF. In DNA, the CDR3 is TGTGCCAGCAGCTTAGGGTGGGAGTCCTATGGCTACACCTTC.

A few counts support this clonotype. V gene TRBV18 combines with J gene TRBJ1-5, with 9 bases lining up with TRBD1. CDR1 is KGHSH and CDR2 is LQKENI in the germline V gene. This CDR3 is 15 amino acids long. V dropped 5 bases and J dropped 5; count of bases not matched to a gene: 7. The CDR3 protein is CASSEGTGNYQPQHF. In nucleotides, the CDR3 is TGTGCCAGCTCAGAAGGGACAGGGAACTATCAGCCCCAGCATTTT.

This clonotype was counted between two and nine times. The CDR3: CASSQGDSYQETQYF. The CDR3 DNA is TGTGCCAGCAGCCAAGGGGACAGTTACCAAGAGACCCAGTACTTC. The chain links TRBV4-2 to TRBJ2-5; TRBD1 agrees at 7 bases. Unmatched junction bases numbered 2, after V lost 1 base and J lost 0 bases. The CDR3 runs 15 residues. CDR1 and CDR2 (germline): LGHNA, YNFKEQ.

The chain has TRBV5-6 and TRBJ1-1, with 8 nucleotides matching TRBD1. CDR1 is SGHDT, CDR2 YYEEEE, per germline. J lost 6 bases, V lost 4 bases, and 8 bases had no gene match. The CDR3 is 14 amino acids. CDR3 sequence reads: CASSRKDRAAEAFF. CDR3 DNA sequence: TGTGCCAGCAGCAGAAAGGACAGGGCCGCTGAAGCTTTCTTT.

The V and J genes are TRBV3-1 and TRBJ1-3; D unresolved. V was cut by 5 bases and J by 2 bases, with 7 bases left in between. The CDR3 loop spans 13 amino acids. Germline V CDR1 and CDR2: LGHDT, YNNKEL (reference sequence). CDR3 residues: CASSAGTGNTIYF. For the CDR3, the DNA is TGTGCCAGCAGCGCGGGTACTGGAAACACCATATATTTT.

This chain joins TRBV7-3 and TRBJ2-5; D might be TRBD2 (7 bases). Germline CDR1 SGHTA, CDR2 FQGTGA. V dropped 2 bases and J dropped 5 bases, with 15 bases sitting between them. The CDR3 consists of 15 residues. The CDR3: CASSLEGGALETQYF. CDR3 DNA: TGTGCCAGCAGCTTAGAAGGGGGGGCTTTGGAGACCCAGTACTTC.

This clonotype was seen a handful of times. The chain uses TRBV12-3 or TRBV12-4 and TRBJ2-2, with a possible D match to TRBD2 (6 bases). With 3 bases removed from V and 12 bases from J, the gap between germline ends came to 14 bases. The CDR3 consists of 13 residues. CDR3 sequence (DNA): TGTGCCAGCAGTTTTGGGTCCCGGGAGAAGCTGTTTTTT. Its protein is CASSFGSREKLFF.

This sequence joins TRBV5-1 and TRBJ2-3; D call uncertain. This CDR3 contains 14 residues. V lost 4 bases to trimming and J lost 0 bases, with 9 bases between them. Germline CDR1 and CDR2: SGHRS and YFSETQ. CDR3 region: CASSPNWSTDTQYF. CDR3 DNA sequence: TGCGCCAGCAGCCCCAATTGGAGCACAGATACGCAGTATTTT.

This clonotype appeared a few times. DNA of the CDR3: TGTGCCAGCAGTTGGACTAGCCCCCTCGAGCAGTACTTC. This translates into CASSWTSPLEQYF. The rearrangement uses TRBV6-2 or TRBV6-3 and TRBJ2-7; TRBD2 matches 8 bases. The CDR3 runs 13 residues. With 4 bases clipped from V and 6 bases from J, the junction kept 5 bases outside the gene matches. Germline lookup yields CDR1 MNHEY and CDR2 SVGEGT.